This TCR beta chain was sequenced during a study of molecular identifiers for immune sequencing clone quantification (dated by TCRdb to between 2017 and 2018). As for the study more broadly: For a replicate experiment, the RNA from either approximately 20,000 or 100,000 naive CD8 T cells was divided into five aliquots, and four of those aliquots went on to sequencing. The study was a methods study using CD8 T cells to benchmark molecular-identifier clustering-based TCR repertoire sequencing (MIDCIRS) and TCR RNA copy counting.

Libraries of naive CD8 T cells were generated from about 21,000 to 970,000 sorted cells, with 10%, 30% or 50% of the purified RNA used. Naive CD8 T cells, defined as CD8+CD4-CCR7+CD45RA+, were FACS-sorted into RLT Plus buffer on a BD FACSAria II. To test detection sensitivity, Jurkat RNA equal to some 11 TCR copies was added to samples of roughly 18,000-1,100,000 naive CD8 T cells. Enrichment of CD8 T cells was performed with RosetteSep CD8+ T Cell Enrichment Cocktail and Ficoll-Paque, after which ACK red cell lysis was carried out. This clonotype was seen ten or more times. The antigen this receptor binds is unknown. A read error may account for a junction end that differs from germline. From cysteine to phenylalanine, the CDR3 is 12 amino acids long. CDR3 DNA only is kept here, 36 bases in frame from base 1. The germline V gene (reference sequence) gives CDR1 as SEHNR and CDR2 as FQNEAQ. Library preparation used PCR. TCRdb lists the instrument as Illumina HiSeq 4000. Bulk TCR libraries were generated as previously described, with the TCR primers listed in Table S5 used. The Qiagen AllPrep DNA/RNA kit was used to purify total RNA. Before any analysis, reads coming from multiple sequencing runs of the same library were combined into one pool. The authors processed their data as follows. Reads were retained only if the reads had an exact TCR constant sequence, and the retained reads were trimmed to 150 nt and grouped according to their 12-nt molecular barcodes. Within each barcode group, reads were sub-clustered at a 15% Levenshtein threshold, and quality-weighted consensus sequences were built per RNA molecule. Non-functional sequences were filtered out, along with any lower-count sequence sitting one edit away from another sequence. Based on a fit of two negative binomial distributions, barcode sub-clusters having less than 20% of the maximum read count were discarded. Using fastp at Q25 and MiXCR, TCRdb reprocessed the public reads and kept productive beta chains. Each record represents a unique CDR3 protein, reported with the most common genes and DNA among its rows. The V and J calls here are based on TCRdb, not the publication. The sample table records 490,000 or so distinct CDR3 sequences; over 20% of these occur just once. The top ten clones comprise roughly 0.81% of the sample.

What the authors observed across the whole study: Modeling indicated 2.5 to 3 TCR RNA copies recovered per cell, compared with roughly 10 by digital PCR, which implies a capture efficiency of around 29%. Highly expanded clone sizes could be underestimated if identical TCR molecules share a barcode. Spiked-in Jurkat TCR RNA equivalent to a single cell was reported to be detectable even among more than 900,000 naive CD8 T cells. Naive libraries contained spiked-in Jurkat TCR RNA (approximately nine copies' worth), which is not part of the donor repertoire. In CMV-specific effector cells, clones with more than 20 RNA copies accounted for over 97% of molecules, whereas in naive cells such clones accounted for under 1%. When barcode sub-clustering was not used, chimeric consensus sequences inflated TCR diversity, with chimeras reaching as high as 47%.

The V and J genes are TRBV7-9 and TRBJ2-2; the best D guess is TRBD2, with 5 bases matching. The sequence was collected from a human donor in good health. Some libraries in this study had Jurkat cell RNA spiked in. The sequencing input was naive CD8+ T cells from blood, with Jurkat cell RNA spiked in. Reading the label with the study, this specimen's cell subset or site is: FACS-sorted CD8+CD4-CCR7+CD45RA+ naive T cells. Here the CDR3 is given as CASTLLAGELFF. The sequenced DNA: TGTGCCAGCACCTTACTAGCCGGGGAGCTGTTTTTT.